Listed below are T cell receptor beta chains from one sample, sequenced in a study of blood T cells in healthy people across ages. TCRdb redid the calling of the 5' RACE reads with MiXCR, one entry per CDR3 protein. The sample contains around 500,000 distinct CDR3 sequences, 40% to 50% of which appear only once. The sequenced sample was blood. The origin of the receptors is an elderly man in good health. Each CDR3 is given with its conserved first and last residue.

V	J	length	CDR3
TRBV6-5	TRBJ2-2	14	CASSPGVTTGELFF
TRBV7-2	TRBJ1-6	18	CASSSHSPGPTTNSPLHF
TRBV7-2	TRBJ2-1	15	CASSLEDTAHNEQFF
TRBV7-2	TRBJ2-1	14	CASSRQGHYNEQLF
TRBV11-2	TRBJ2-6	16	CASSLSLYSGANVLTF
TRBV7-9	TRBJ2-7	17	CASSLGGQVRDVREQYF
TRBV7-9	TRBJ2-7	14	CASSQNRPDCEQYF
TRBV7-2	TRBJ2-5	15	CASSSSAGGPGTQYF
TRBV7-3	TRBJ2-3	14	CTSGRTGPTDTQYF
TRBV28	TRBJ2-1	14	CASSFDLPEDEQFF
TRBV7-6	TRBJ2-1	17	CASSYPLSGGSYNEQFF
TRBV24-1	TRBJ2-1	13	CATRGYSYNEQFF
TRBV5-1	TRBJ1-4	15	CASSFAGGMSEKLFF
TRBV29-1	TRBJ2-3	13	CSFRLGDTDTQDF
TRBV7-9	TRBJ2-1	15	CASSSGQGLYDEQFF
TRBV4-3	TRBJ1-2	16	CASSQAPRQQSYGYTF
TRBV20-1	TRBJ2-2	15	CSAPGERENTGKLFF
TRBV24-1	TRBJ1-5	15	CATSDGDGDHQPQHF
TRBV20-1	TRBJ2-1	15	CSARGRAENPSEQFF
TRBV14	TRBJ1-1	14	CASSQERGVTEAFF
TRBV7-9	TRBJ2-4	12	CASSLDSGPQYF
TRBV6-5	TRBJ2-3	13	CASSPWAGDTQYF
TRBV7-9	TRBJ2-1	16	CASSYPGLARNNEQFF
TRBV7-9	TRBJ1-5	12	CASSWGSQPQHF
TRBV7-2	TRBJ2-3	15	CASTPNRDPADTQYF
TRBV4-2	TRBJ2-7	14	CASSLGLEGHEQYF
TRBV5-1	TRBJ2-3	20	CASSLTPVILLAGSTDTQYF
TRBV7-9	TRBJ1-1	14	CASSTPDTHTEAFF
TRBV25-1	TRBJ2-1	13	CASSGNTYNEQFF
TRBV5-1	TRBJ1-2	14	CASSLRGPNYGYTF
TRBV7-3	TRBJ2-5	13	CASSLNDRETQYF
TRBV4-1	TRBJ2-7	17	CASSQEGGQGFPYEQYF
TRBV20-1	TRBJ2-1	15	CSATTPGLAGVEQFF
TRBV20-1	TRBJ2-1	16	CSARPVAGGPTGEQFF
TRBV25-1	TRBJ2-7	15	CASSDPSGTSYEQYF
TRBV20-1	TRBJ1-6	16	CSARDRGYSYNSPLHF
TRBV7-3	TRBJ2-1	17	CASSTNGLAGAYNEQFF